The present entry profiles one T cell receptor (beta chain) with its context. The method was immunoSEQ multiplex PCR; TCRdb's version includes in-frame clones alone and lacks a portion of them. Here the sample spans about 320,000 clones, 89% being singletons. The sample comes from a study of blood T cell repertoires in COVID-19. Study overall: Italy, Spain and the United States were the sources of the convalescent and acute COVID-19 samples. PBMCs, B-cell-depleted T cells, or T cells were the source of the cDNA or gDNA that made up the material.

V lost 3 bases to trimming and J lost 7 bases, with 25 bases between them. The CDR3 extends over 16 amino acids. The germline gives CDR1 DFQATT, CDR2 SNEGSKA (reference sequence). Everyone who took part was roughly 18 to 89 years old, and they came from some 23 US areas. Donors of Cohort 3 who recovered were those that had two negative PCRs, clearance, or symptom resolution. This sequence was found in a man in his 60s who had recovered from COVID-19. Sequenced material: PBMCs or T cells enriched from blood (not recorded which). This rearrangement joins TRBV20-1 to TRBJ2-7; perhaps TRBD2 as D (5 bases). The CDR3 region is CSASSGSGPFSGEQYF. Here the CDR3 DNA reads TGCAGTGCTAGTAGTGGGAGCGGACCATTTTCAGGAGAGCAGTACTTC.